Here is one TCR beta chain with its context. The data derive from a study of Tregs in tolerant kidney transplant recipients. Generated by immunoSEQ multiplex PCR, the TCRdb table keeps only in-frame clones and is missing some. The profile shows about 52,000 clones, roughly nine tenths of them singletons. Recipients received nonmyeloablative bone marrow transplants from related graft donors, with transient mixed chimerism. This CDR3 is 16 amino acids long. The germline gives CDR1 SEHNR, CDR2 FQNEAQ (reference sequence). Trimming took 5 bases from V and 0 from J, leaving 14 bases between them. Sequenced here: CD8+ T cells from blood (PBMCs), sampled 24 months after the transplant. The rearrangement joins TRBV7-9 to TRBJ2-1; the D gene is possibly TRBD2 (5 bases). The receptor comes from a human patient who received a combined kidney and bone marrow transplant. Some T cells may have come from the graft donor. The CDR3 coding sequence is TGTGCCAGCAGCCAACCCCGGGGAAGCTCCTACAATGAGCAGTTCTTC. The encoded protein is CASSQPRGSSYNEQFF.